This TCR beta chain was sequenced during a study of CD8 T cells in ankylosing spondylitis. Overall study results and limits: Reactive arthritis synovial fluid and blood were previously reported to contain some motif variants. Characteristic, it appeared, of ankylosing spondylitis blood was a TCR beta motif of fewer than 10 highly homologous variants. The study looked at matched synovial fluid samples from ankylosing spondylitis patients. Disease-linked clones were reported to be significantly enriched there.

TCRdb re-called the 5' RACE reads with MiXCR, one entry per CDR3 protein. The top ten hold 13% to 15% of the sample, which has more than 300,000 distinct CDR3 sequences, 7% to 9% seen once. Comments on this clonotype: Its cognate antigen is unknown.

The CDR3 has 17 residues. The V gene's germline CDR1 is SGHRS and CDR2 YFSETQ. V lost 0 bases, J lost 5 bases, and 21 bases lay in between. The sequencing sample was made of blood, either unsorted or a sorted T cell fraction (not recorded which). The chain joins TRBV5-1 to TRBJ2-7; tentatively, D is TRBD2 (5 bases). The clonotype originates from a male donor with ankylosing spondylitis. In DNA, the CDR3 is TGCGCCAGCAGCTTGGCCGGGGTTGATTACCCCGGGGACGAGCAGTACTTC. This gives the protein CASSLAGVDYPGDEQYF.